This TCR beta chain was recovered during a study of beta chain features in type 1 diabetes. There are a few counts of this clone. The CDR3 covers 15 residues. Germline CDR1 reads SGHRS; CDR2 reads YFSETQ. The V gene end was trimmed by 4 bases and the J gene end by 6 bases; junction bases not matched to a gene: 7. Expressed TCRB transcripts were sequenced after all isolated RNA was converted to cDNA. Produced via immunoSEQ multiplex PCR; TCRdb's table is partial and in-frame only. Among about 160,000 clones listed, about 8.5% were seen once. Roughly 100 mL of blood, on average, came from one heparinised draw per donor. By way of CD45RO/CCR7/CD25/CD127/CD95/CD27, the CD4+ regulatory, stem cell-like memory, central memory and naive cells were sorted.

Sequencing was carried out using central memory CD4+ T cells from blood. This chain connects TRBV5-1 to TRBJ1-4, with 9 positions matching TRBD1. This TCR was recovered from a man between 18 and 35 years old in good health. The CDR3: CASSPQTGGDEKLFF. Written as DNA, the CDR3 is TGCGCCAGCAGCCCCCAAACAGGGGGCGATGAAAAACTGTTTTTT.